This TCR beta chain was identified in a study of blood T cell repertoires in COVID-19. Overall study context: Sources were T cells, B-cell-depleted T cells, or PBMCs; the material itself was cDNA or gDNA.

Per the original data handling: Amplified reference gene primers provided the basis for estimating nucleated cell counts. Assay: immunoSEQ multiplex PCR; the TCRdb copy retains only in-frame clones and omits some. D and trimming were read from the DNA, whereas the V and J calls and clone size are those reported in that table. The sample contains some 130,000 clones, approximately 83% of which appear only once. Sample: peripheral blood. The TCR sequence derives from an elderly man with acute or convalescent COVID-19.

The CDR3 bases are TGTGCCAGCAGCCCCGGGACTCCTAATTCACCCCTCCACTTT. Amino acid sequence: CASSPGTPNSPLHF. The rearrangement links TRBV3-1 (or the pseudogene TRBV3-2) to TRBJ1-6; maybe TRBD1 (5 bases). The ends were cut back, 4 bases at V and 6 bases at J, with 10 bases in the middle. The CDR3 loop spans 14 amino acids. Germline assignment: CDR1 LGHDT and CDR2 YNNKEL (reference sequence).